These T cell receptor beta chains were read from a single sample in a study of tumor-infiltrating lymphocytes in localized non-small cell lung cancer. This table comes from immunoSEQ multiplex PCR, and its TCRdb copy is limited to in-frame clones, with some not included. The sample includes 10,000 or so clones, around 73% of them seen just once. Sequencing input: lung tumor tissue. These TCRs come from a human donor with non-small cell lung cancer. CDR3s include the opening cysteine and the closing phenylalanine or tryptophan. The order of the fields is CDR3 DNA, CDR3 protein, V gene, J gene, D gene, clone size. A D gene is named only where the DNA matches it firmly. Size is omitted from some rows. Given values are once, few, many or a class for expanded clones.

CDR3 DNA: TGTGCCAGTAGTACGGGTCGACAGGTCCGTGCTAATGAAAAACTGTTTTTT
CDR3 protein: CASSTGRQVRANEKLFF
V gene: TRBV19
J gene: TRBJ1-4
D gene: NA
clone size: once

CDR3 DNA: TGTGCCAGTAGTATTATAGGGGTCAATCAGCCCCAGCATTTT
CDR3 protein: CASSIIGVNQPQHF
V gene: TRBV19
J gene: TRBJ1-5
D gene: NA
clone size: NA

CDR3 DNA: TGTGCCAGCAGTGCGTGGCAGGGGGCCGGCAATCAGCCCCAGCATTTT
CDR3 protein: CASSAWQGAGNQPQHF
V gene: TRBV2
J gene: TRBJ1-5
D gene: TRBD1
clone size: NA

CDR3 DNA: TGTGCCTGTAACCTACAGGGGTTCGAGCAGTACTTC
CDR3 protein: CACNLQGFEQYF
V gene: TRBV30
J gene: TRBJ2-7
D gene: TRBD1
clone size: NA

CDR3 DNA: TGTGCCAGCAGCGTACCCCCCGGGCCCCAGCATTTT
CDR3 protein: CASSVPPGPQHF
V gene: TRBV9
J gene: TRBJ1-5
D gene: NA
clone size: NA

CDR3 DNA: TGTGCCAGCGGGTTGCTGGGTGCAGAGACCCAGTACTTC
CDR3 protein: CASGLLGAETQYF
V gene: TRBV6-5
J gene: TRBJ2-5
D gene: NA
clone size: NA

CDR3 DNA: TGTGCCAGCCGCGCAGGGTTAAATCAGCCCCAGCATTTT
CDR3 protein: CASRAGLNQPQHF
V gene: TRBV7-2
J gene: TRBJ1-5
D gene: NA
clone size: NA

CDR3 DNA: TGCGCCAGCAGCTTGAGGCAGGGGGTATCACCCCTCCACTTT
CDR3 protein: CASSLRQGVSPLHF
V gene: TRBV5-1
J gene: TRBJ1-6
D gene: TRBD1
clone size: NA

CDR3 DNA: TGTGCCAGCTCACGATTAGCGGGAGGGCCTGTGGCAGATACGCAGTATTTT
CDR3 protein: CASSRLAGGPVADTQYF
V gene: TRBV18
J gene: TRBJ2-3
D gene: TRBD2
clone size: NA

CDR3 DNA: TGTGCCAGCGCTCCCATGGGGCAGGGGACGTACGAGCAGTACTTC
CDR3 protein: CASAPMGQGTYEQYF
V gene: TRBV28
J gene: TRBJ2-7
D gene: NA
clone size: NA

CDR3 DNA: TGTGCCAGCGCGGCCTGGGGGAGCGACAATGAGCAGTTCTTC
CDR3 protein: CASAAWGSDNEQFF
V gene: TRBV11-3
J gene: TRBJ2-1
D gene: NA
clone size: NA

CDR3 DNA: TGTGCCAGCAGCAAAGCTGGACAGAAAAATGAAAAACTGTTTTTT
CDR3 protein: CASSKAGQKNEKLFF
V gene: TRBV21-1
J gene: TRBJ1-4
D gene: NA
clone size: medium-sized

CDR3 DNA: TGTGCCAGCAGCTTCGAACAAGGGAGAGGCTACACCTTC
CDR3 protein: CASSFEQGRGYTF
V gene: TRBV7-9
J gene: TRBJ1-2
D gene: NA
clone size: NA

CDR3 DNA: TGTGCCAGCAGCTCCGGCCAGTCACGCTCTGGGGCCAACGTCCTGACTTTC
CDR3 protein: CASSSGQSRSGANVLTF
V gene: TRBV7-6
J gene: TRBJ2-6
D gene: NA
clone size: NA

CDR3 DNA: TGTGCCAGCAGCTTAGAGGTTGGGAATAGCAATCAGCCCCAGCATTTT
CDR3 protein: CASSLEVGNSNQPQHF
V gene: TRBV7-6
J gene: TRBJ1-5
D gene: NA
clone size: NA

CDR3 DNA: TGTGCCACCAGCCTCGGCAGGTCAGGAAACACCATATATTTT
CDR3 protein: CATSLGRSGNTIYF
V gene: TRBV15
J gene: TRBJ1-3
D gene: NA
clone size: NA

CDR3 DNA: TGTGCCAGCAGCTTAGTAGGGGAAGCCGGGGAGCTGTTTTTT
CDR3 protein: CASSLVGEAGELFF
V gene: TRBV7-2
J gene: TRBJ2-2
D gene: NA
clone size: once

CDR3 DNA: TGCGCCAGCAGCTTGTCGTCCACGGGTCTTAGTGAAAAACTGTTTTTT
CDR3 protein: CASSLSSTGLSEKLFF
V gene: TRBV5-1
J gene: TRBJ1-4
D gene: NA
clone size: NA

CDR3 DNA: TGTGCCAGCAGCCAAGACAAGGGAAAGTTTTACTCTGGGGCCAACGTCCTGACTTTC
CDR3 protein: CASSQDKGKFYSGANVLTF
V gene: TRBV14
J gene: TRBJ2-6
D gene: NA
clone size: NA

CDR3 DNA: TGTGCCAGCTCACCTCGGGAGTCCGGCGAGCAGTACTTC
CDR3 protein: CASSPRESGEQYF
V gene: TRBV18
J gene: TRBJ2-7
D gene: NA
clone size: NA

CDR3 DNA: TGTGCCAGCAGCTTAGGCGGCGGGACAAGCAATGAGCAGTTCTTC
CDR3 protein: CASSLGGGTSNEQFF
V gene: TRBV13
J gene: TRBJ2-1
D gene: NA
clone size: NA

CDR3 DNA: TGTGCCAGTAGTCCCGTGGACCTTTGGACCCAGCATTTT
CDR3 protein: CASSPVDLWTQHF
V gene: TRBV19
J gene: TRBJ1-5
D gene: NA
clone size: NA

CDR3 DNA: TGTGCCAGCAGTTGGGGACAGGAGGTATACAATGAGCAGTTCTTC
CDR3 protein: CASSWGQEVYNEQFF
V gene: TRBV6-5
J gene: TRBJ2-1
D gene: TRBD1
clone size: NA

CDR3 DNA: TGTGCCAGCAGTCCCAGGACAGGGGGGAGTCAGCCCCAGCATTTT
CDR3 protein: CASSPRTGGSQPQHF
V gene: TRBV6-5
J gene: TRBJ1-5
D gene: TRBD1
clone size: NA

CDR3 DNA: TGTGCCAGCAGCGCCGGGGGTCAAGAGACCCAGTACTTC
CDR3 protein: CASSAGGQETQYF
V gene: TRBV9
J gene: TRBJ2-5
D gene: NA
clone size: NA

CDR3 DNA: TGTGCCAGCAGAAAAGAGGCGGGCTACACCTTC
CDR3 protein: CASRKEAGYTF
V gene: TRBV28
J gene: TRBJ1-2
D gene: NA
clone size: medium-sized

CDR3 DNA: TGCGCCAGCAGCCATGGTACAGGGAATGAAAAACTGTTTTTT
CDR3 protein: CASSHGTGNEKLFF
V gene: TRBV4-1
J gene: TRBJ1-4
D gene: NA
clone size: NA

CDR3 DNA: TGTGCCAGCAGCCAAGAAAGCAAGTTCGCCGGGGAGCTGTTTTTT
CDR3 protein: CASSQESKFAGELFF
V gene: TRBV4-2
J gene: TRBJ2-2
D gene: NA
clone size: NA

CDR3 DNA: TGTGCCAGCTCACCACTTGAAGGGGGCTACGAGCAGTACTTC
CDR3 protein: CASSPLEGGYEQYF
V gene: TRBV18
J gene: TRBJ2-7
D gene: NA
clone size: NA

CDR3 DNA: TGTGCCAGCAGTGAACCTGGGGCCTACGAGCAGTACTTC
CDR3 protein: CASSEPGAYEQYF
V gene: TRBV2
J gene: TRBJ2-7
D gene: NA
clone size: NA

CDR3 DNA: TGCGCCAGCAGCCAAGTTGGACTAGCGGGGGAAGAGACCCAGTACTTC
CDR3 protein: CASSQVGLAGEETQYF
V gene: TRBV4-1
J gene: TRBJ2-5
D gene: TRBD2
clone size: NA

CDR3 DNA: TGTGCCATCAGTGGCCCCCCCGACCCTTATGGCTACACCTTC
CDR3 protein: CAISGPPDPYGYTF
V gene: TRBV10-3
J gene: TRBJ1-2
D gene: NA
clone size: NA

CDR3 DNA: TGTGCCAGCAGCGTAGACAGGGCCCACTATGGCTACACCTTC
CDR3 protein: CASSVDRAHYGYTF
V gene: TRBV9
J gene: TRBJ1-2
D gene: NA
clone size: NA

CDR3 DNA: TGTGCCATCAGAGGCAGGGACTATGGCTACACCTTC
CDR3 protein: CAIRGRDYGYTF
V gene: TRBV10-3
J gene: TRBJ1-2
D gene: NA
clone size: once

CDR3 DNA: TGTGCCATCAGTGATATTGGGGTGTCAAGCAATCAGCCCCAGCATTTT
CDR3 protein: CAISDIGVSSNQPQHF
V gene: TRBV10-3
J gene: TRBJ1-5
D gene: NA
clone size: medium-sized

CDR3 DNA: TGTGCCAGCAGTCCGGCACGATCCGAGCAGTACTTC
CDR3 protein: CASSPARSEQYF
V gene: TRBV14
J gene: TRBJ2-7
D gene: NA
clone size: once

CDR3 DNA: TGTGCCAGTATGAGGGACAGGGGCAACAATGAGCAGTTCTTC
CDR3 protein: CASMRDRGNNEQFF
V gene: TRBV19
J gene: TRBJ2-1
D gene: TRBD1
clone size: NA

CDR3 DNA: TGTGCCAGTAGTACGGGACTAGCGGGGATCAAGACCCAGTACTTC
CDR3 protein: CASSTGLAGIKTQYF
V gene: TRBV19
J gene: TRBJ2-5
D gene: TRBD2
clone size: once

CDR3 DNA: TGTGCCAGCAGCCCTTGGCGGGGGGGGACTAACACTGAAGCTTTCTTT
CDR3 protein: CASSPWRGGTNTEAFF
V gene: TRBV7-8
J gene: TRBJ1-1
D gene: NA
clone size: NA

CDR3 DNA: TGTGCCAGCAGCCAGAGGACGGAGGGTTCACCCCTCCACTTT
CDR3 protein: CASSQRTEGSPLHF
V gene: TRBV7-6
J gene: TRBJ1-6
D gene: NA
clone size: NA

CDR3 DNA: TGTGCCAGCAGCTTAAAGGGGGGACCCTACGAGCAGTACTTC
CDR3 protein: CASSLKGGPYEQYF
V gene: TRBV7-3
J gene: TRBJ2-7
D gene: NA
clone size: NA

CDR3 DNA: TGTGCCAGCAGCCCTACCAGCTCCCGGGGGACCCAGTACTTC
CDR3 protein: CASSPTSSRGTQYF
V gene: TRBV16
J gene: TRBJ2-5
D gene: NA
clone size: NA

CDR3 DNA: TGTGCCAGCAGCTTAGCAATAGGACAGGGACAGGGAGCCACAGATACGCAGTATTTT
CDR3 protein: CASSLAIGQGQGATDTQYF
V gene: TRBV7-6
J gene: TRBJ2-3
D gene: TRBD1
clone size: NA

CDR3 DNA: TGCGCCAGCAGCTTGGTGGCAGGTGAAAAACTGTTTTTT
CDR3 protein: CASSLVAGEKLFF
V gene: TRBV5-1
J gene: TRBJ1-4
D gene: NA
clone size: NA

CDR3 DNA: TGTGCCAGCAGTTATGGGCGGGATAGGCAGTTCTTC
CDR3 protein: CASSYGRDRQFF
V gene: TRBV6-6
J gene: TRBJ2-1
D gene: NA
clone size: NA

CDR3 DNA: TGTGCCAGCAGTGAGGACTCGCGATACTACAATGAGCAGTTCTTC
CDR3 protein: CASSEDSRYYNEQFF
V gene: TRBV6-1
J gene: TRBJ2-1
D gene: NA
clone size: NA